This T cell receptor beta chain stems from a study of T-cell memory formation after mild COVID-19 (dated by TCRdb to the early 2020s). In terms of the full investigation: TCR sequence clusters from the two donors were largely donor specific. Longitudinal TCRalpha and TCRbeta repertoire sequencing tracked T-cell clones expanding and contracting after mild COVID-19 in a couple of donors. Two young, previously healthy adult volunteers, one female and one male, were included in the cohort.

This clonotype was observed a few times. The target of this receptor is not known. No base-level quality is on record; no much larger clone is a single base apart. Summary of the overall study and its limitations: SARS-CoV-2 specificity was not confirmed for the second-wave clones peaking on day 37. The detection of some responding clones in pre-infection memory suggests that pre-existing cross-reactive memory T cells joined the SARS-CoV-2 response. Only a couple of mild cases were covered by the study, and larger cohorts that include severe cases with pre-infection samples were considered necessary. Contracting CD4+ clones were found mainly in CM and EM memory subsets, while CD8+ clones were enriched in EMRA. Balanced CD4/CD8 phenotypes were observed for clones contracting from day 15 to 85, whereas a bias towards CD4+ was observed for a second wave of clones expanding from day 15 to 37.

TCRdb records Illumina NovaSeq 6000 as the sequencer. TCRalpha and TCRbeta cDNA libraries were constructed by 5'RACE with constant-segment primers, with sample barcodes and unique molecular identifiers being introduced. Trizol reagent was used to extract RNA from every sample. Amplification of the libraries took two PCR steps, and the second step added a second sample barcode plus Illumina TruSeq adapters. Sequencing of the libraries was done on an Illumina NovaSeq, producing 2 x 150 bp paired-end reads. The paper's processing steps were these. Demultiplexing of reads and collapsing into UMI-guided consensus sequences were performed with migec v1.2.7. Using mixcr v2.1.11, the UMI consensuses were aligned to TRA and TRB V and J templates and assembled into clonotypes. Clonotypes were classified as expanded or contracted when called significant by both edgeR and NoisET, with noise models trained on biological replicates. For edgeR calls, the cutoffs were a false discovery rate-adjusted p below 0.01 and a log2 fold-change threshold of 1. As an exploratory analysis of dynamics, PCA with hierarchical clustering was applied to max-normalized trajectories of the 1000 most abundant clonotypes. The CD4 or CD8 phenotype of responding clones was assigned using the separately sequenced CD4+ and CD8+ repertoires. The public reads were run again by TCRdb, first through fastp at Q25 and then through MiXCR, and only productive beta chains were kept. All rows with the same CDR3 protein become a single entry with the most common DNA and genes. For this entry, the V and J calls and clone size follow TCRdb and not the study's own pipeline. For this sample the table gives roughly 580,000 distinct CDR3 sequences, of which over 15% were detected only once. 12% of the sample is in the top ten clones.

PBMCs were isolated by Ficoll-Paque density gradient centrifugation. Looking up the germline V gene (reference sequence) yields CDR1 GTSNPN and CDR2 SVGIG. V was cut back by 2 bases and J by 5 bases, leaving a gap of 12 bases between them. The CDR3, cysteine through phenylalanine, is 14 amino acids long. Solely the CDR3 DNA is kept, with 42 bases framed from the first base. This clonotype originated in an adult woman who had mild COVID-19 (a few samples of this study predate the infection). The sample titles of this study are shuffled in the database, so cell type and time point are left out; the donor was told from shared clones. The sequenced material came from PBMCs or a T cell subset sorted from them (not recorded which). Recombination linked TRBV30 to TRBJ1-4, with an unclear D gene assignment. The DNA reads TGTGCCTGGAGTACCTGGGAACGGAATGAAAAACTGTTTTTT. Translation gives CAWSTWERNEKLFF.